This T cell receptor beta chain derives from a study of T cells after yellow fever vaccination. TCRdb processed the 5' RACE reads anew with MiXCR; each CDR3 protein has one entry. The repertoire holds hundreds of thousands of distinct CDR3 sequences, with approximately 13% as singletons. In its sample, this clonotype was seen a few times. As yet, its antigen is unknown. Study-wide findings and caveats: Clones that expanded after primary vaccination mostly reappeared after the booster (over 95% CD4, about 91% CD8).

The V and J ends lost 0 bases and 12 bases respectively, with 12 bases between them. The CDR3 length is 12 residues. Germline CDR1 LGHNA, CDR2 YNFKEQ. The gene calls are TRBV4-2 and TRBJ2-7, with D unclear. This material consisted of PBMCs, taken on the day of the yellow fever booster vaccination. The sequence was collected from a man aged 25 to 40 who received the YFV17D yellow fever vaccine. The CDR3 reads CASSQDESRWYF. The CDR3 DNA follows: TGTGCCAGCAGCCAAGATGAGTCGAGGTGGTACTTC.